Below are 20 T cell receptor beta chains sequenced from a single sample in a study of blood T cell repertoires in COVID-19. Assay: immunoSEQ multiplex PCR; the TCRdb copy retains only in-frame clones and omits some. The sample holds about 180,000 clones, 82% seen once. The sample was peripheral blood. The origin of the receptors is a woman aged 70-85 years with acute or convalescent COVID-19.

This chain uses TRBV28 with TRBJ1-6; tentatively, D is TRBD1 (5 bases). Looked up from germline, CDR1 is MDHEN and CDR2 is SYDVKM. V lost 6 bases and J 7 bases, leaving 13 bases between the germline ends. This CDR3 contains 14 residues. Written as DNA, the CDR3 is TGTGCCAGCAGCCTCGGGGGACTGAATTCACCCCTCCACTTT. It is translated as CASSLGGLNSPLHF.

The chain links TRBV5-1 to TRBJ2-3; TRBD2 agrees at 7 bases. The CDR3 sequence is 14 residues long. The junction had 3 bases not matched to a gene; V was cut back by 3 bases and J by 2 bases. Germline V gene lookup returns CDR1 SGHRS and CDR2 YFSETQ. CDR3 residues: CASSSGLTTDTQYF. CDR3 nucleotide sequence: TGCGCCAGCAGCTCGGGACTAACCACAGATACGCAGTATTTT.

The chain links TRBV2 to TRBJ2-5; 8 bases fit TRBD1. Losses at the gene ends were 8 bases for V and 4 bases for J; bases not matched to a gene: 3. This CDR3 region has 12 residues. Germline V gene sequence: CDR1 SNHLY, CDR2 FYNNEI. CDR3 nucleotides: TGTGCCAGCGGGCAGGGGGCAGAGACCCAGTACTTC. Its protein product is CASGQGAETQYF.

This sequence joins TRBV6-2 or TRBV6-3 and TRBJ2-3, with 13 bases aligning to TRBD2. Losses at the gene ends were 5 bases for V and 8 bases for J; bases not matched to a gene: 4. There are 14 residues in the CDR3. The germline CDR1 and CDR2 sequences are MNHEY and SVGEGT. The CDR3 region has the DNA TGTGCCAGCAGTCGAGGGACTAGCGGGGTTACGCAGTATTTT. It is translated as CASSRGTSGVTQYF.

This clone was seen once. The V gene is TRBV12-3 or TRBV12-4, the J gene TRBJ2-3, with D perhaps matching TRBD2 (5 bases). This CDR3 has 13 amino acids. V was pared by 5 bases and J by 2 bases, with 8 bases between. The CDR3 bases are TGTGCCAGCAGTCTCGGGGACACAGATACGCAGTATTTT. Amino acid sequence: CASSLGDTDTQYF.

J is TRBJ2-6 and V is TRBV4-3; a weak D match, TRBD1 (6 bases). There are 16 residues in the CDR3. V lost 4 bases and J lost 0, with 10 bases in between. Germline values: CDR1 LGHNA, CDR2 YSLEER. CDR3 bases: TGCGCCAGCAGCCGTGGACAGACCTCTGGGGCCAACGTCCTGACTTTC. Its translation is CASSRGQTSGANVLTF.

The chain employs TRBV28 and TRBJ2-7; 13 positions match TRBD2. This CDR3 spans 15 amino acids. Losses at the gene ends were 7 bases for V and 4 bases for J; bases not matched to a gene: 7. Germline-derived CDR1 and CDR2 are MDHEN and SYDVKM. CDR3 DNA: TGTGCCAGCATCGATAGGGGACTAGCGGGATACGAGCAGTACTTC. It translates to CASIDRGLAGYEQYF.

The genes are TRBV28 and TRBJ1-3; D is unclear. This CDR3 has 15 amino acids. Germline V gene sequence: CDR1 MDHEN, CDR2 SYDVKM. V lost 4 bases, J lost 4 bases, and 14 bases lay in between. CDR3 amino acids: CASSSQALAGNTIYF. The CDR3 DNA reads TGTGCCAGCAGTTCTCAGGCCCTAGCGGGAAACACCATATATTTT.

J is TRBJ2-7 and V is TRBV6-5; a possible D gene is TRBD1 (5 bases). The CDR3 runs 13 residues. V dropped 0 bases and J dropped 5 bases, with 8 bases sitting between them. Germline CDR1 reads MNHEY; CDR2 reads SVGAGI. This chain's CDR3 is CASSYSAGNEQYF. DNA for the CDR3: TGTGCCAGCAGTTACTCGGCAGGGAACGAGCAGTACTTC.

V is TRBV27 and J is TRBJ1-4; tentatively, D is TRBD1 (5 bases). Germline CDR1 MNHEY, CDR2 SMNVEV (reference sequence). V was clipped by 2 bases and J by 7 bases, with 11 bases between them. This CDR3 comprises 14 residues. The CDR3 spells CASSLAGTGEKLFF. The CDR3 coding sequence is TGTGCCAGCAGTTTAGCAGGGACTGGTGAAAAACTGTTTTTT.

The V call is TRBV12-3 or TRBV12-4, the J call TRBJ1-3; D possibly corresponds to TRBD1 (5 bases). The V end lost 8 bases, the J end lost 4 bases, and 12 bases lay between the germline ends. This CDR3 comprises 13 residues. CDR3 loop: CASEMTVGNTIYF. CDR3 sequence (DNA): TGTGCCAGCGAGATGACAGTAGGAAACACCATATATTTT.

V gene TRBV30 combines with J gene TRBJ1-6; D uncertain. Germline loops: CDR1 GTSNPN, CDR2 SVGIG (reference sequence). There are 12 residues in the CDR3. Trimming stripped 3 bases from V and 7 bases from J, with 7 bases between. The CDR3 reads CAWSRRNSPLHF. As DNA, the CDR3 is TGTGCCTGGAGCCGCAGAAATTCACCCCTCCACTTT.

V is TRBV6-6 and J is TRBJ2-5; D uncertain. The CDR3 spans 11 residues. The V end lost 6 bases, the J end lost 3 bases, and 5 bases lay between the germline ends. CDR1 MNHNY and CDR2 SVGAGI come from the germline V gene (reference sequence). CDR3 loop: CASRREETQYF. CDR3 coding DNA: TGTGCCAGCAGGCGTGAAGAGACCCAGTACTTC.

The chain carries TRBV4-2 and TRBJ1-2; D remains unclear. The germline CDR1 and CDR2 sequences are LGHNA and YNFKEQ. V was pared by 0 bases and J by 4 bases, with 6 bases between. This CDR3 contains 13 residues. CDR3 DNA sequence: TGTGCCAGCAGCCAAGAGCGGGGCTATGGCTACACCTTC. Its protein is CASSQERGYGYTF.

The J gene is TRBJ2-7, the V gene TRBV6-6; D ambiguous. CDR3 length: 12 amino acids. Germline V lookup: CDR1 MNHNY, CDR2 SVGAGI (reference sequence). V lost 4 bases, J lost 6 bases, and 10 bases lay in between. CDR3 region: CASSSSTSEQYF. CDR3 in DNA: TGTGCCAGCAGTTCCTCGACTTCCGAGCAGTACTTC.

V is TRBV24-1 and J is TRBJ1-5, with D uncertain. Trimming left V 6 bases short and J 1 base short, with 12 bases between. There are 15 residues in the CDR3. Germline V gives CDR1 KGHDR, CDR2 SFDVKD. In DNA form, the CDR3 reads TGTGCCACCAGTCCCCCCGGGATCAGCAATCAGCCCCAGCATTTT. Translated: CATSPPGISNQPQHF.

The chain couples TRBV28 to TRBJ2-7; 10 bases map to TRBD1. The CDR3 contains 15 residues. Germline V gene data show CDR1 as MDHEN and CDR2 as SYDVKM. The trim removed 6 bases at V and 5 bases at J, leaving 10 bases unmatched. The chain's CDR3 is CASRVRDRGVDEQYF. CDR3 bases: TGTGCCAGCAGGGTCCGGGACAGGGGTGTAGACGAGCAGTACTTC.

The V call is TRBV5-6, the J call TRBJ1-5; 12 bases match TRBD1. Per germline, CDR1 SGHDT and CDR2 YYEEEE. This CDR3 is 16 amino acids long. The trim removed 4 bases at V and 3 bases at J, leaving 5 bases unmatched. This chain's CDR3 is CASSAGTGGYNQPQHF. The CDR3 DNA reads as TGTGCCAGCAGCGCTGGGACAGGGGGCTACAATCAGCCCCAGCATTTT.

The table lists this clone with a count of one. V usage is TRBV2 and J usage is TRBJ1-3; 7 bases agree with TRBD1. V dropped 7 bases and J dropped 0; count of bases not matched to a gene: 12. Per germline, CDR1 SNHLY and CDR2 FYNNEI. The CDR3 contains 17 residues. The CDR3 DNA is TGTGCCAGCACCCCTCATCCGGGACAGATCTCTGGAAACACCATATATTTT. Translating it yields CASTPHPGQISGNTIYF.

The CDR3: CASKGHRSSNTEAFF. DNA of the CDR3: TGTGCCAGCAAGGGGCACAGAAGTAGTAACACTGAAGCTTTCTTT. The chain combines TRBV27 with TRBJ1-1; D is perhaps TRBD1 (5 bases). The germline V and J ends were trimmed by 7 bases and 2 bases, with 17 bases remaining between them. The CDR3 is 15 residues long. Germline lookup yields CDR1 MNHEY and CDR2 SMNVEV (reference sequence).